The entry below describes one T cell receptor beta chain. The sample belongs to a study of blood T cell repertoires in COVID-19. The CDR3 has 17 amino acids. Germline V CDR1 and CDR2: SGHRS, YFSETQ. J lost 0 bases, V lost 4 bases, and 7 bases had no gene match. Sequenced by immunoSEQ multiplex PCR; TCRdb stores in-frame clones only, minus some. The sample contains about 210,000 clones, 90% to 95% of which appear only once. The gene calls are TRBV5-1 and TRBJ2-6; TRBD1 aligns across 7 bases. The sequence was obtained from a man under 40 with acute or convalescent COVID-19. Sequencing was performed on peripheral blood. CDR3 sequence: CASSGGQISSGANVLTF. Here the CDR3 DNA reads TGCGCCAGCAGCGGGGGACAGATTTCCTCTGGGGCCAACGTCCTGACTTTC. The full variable domain, rest sourced from reference TRBV5-1 and TRBJ2-6, is KAGVTQTPRYLIKTRGQQVTLSCSPISGHRSVSWYQQTPGQGLQFLFEYFSETQRNKGNFPGRFSGRQFSNSRSEMNVSTLELGDSALYLCASSGGQISSGANVLTFGAGSRLTVL.